This T cell receptor (beta chain) was identified in a study of T-cell reconstitution after alpha-beta-depleted transplantation in children (dated by TCRdb to between 2015 and 2016). In the study overall: T-cell immune reconstitution after TCRalphabeta/CD19-depleted allogeneic hematopoietic cell transplantation in children was quantitatively tracked in the study by means of TCR repertoire profiling. General study outcomes and caveats: The apparently early alphabetaT-cell count recovery about two months after transplant was reportedly dependent on only several hundred rapidly expanded clones derived from non-depleted graft cells. The frequencies of hyperexpanded clones fell over the following months, and after one year, T-cell counts and TCRbeta diversity were mostly attributed to newly produced T cells. In some patients, high TCRbeta diversity at day 60 was attributed to recipient T cells and intrathymic progenitors that had survived conditioning.

Library preparation employed PCR. Sequencing instrument: Illumina HiSeq 2500. To normalize quantification of the TCRbeta repertoire, the TCR libraries were built with molecular barcoding that relied on unique molecular identifiers. The public reads were run again by TCRdb, first through fastp at Q25 and then through MiXCR, and only productive beta chains were kept. Rows with one shared CDR3 protein collapse into an entry with the most common genes and DNA. Within this sample are a few hundred thousand distinct CDR3 sequences, with 25% to 30% of them counted one time only. The leading ten clones occupy just over 35% of the sample. The label giving this sample's treatment or condition can be read as: allogeneic hematopoietic cell transplantation with graft depleted of TCRalphabeta T cells and CD19 B cells. Transplant recipients were children who received TCRalphabeta/CD19-depleted allogeneic hematopoietic cell grafts.

Spanning cysteine to phenylalanine, the CDR3 consists of 15 amino acids. Here the CDR3 DNA is all that survives: 45 bases in frame from base 1. Sequences LGHNA (CDR1) and YNFKEQ (CDR2) are obtained from the germline V gene. Trimming takes 2 bases from V and 10 bases from J, and the germline ends sit 20 bases apart. Worth noting for this clonotype: No cognate antigen has been identified for it. Base qualities are missing; no much larger clone stands one base away.

The receptor chain draws on TRBV4-2 and TRBJ1-1, with TRBD1 perhaps the D gene, on 5 matching bases. Sequences were derived from PBMCs, sampled before TCRalphabeta/CD19-depleted stem cell transplant. This TCR was recovered from a boy in the first two years of life with Wiskott-Aldrich syndrome, due to receive a stem cell transplant. The DNA reads as follows: TGTGCCAGCAGCCAATCCGCCTTAGGGGAGCTGAGAGCTTTCTTT. It encodes CASSQSALGELRAFF.